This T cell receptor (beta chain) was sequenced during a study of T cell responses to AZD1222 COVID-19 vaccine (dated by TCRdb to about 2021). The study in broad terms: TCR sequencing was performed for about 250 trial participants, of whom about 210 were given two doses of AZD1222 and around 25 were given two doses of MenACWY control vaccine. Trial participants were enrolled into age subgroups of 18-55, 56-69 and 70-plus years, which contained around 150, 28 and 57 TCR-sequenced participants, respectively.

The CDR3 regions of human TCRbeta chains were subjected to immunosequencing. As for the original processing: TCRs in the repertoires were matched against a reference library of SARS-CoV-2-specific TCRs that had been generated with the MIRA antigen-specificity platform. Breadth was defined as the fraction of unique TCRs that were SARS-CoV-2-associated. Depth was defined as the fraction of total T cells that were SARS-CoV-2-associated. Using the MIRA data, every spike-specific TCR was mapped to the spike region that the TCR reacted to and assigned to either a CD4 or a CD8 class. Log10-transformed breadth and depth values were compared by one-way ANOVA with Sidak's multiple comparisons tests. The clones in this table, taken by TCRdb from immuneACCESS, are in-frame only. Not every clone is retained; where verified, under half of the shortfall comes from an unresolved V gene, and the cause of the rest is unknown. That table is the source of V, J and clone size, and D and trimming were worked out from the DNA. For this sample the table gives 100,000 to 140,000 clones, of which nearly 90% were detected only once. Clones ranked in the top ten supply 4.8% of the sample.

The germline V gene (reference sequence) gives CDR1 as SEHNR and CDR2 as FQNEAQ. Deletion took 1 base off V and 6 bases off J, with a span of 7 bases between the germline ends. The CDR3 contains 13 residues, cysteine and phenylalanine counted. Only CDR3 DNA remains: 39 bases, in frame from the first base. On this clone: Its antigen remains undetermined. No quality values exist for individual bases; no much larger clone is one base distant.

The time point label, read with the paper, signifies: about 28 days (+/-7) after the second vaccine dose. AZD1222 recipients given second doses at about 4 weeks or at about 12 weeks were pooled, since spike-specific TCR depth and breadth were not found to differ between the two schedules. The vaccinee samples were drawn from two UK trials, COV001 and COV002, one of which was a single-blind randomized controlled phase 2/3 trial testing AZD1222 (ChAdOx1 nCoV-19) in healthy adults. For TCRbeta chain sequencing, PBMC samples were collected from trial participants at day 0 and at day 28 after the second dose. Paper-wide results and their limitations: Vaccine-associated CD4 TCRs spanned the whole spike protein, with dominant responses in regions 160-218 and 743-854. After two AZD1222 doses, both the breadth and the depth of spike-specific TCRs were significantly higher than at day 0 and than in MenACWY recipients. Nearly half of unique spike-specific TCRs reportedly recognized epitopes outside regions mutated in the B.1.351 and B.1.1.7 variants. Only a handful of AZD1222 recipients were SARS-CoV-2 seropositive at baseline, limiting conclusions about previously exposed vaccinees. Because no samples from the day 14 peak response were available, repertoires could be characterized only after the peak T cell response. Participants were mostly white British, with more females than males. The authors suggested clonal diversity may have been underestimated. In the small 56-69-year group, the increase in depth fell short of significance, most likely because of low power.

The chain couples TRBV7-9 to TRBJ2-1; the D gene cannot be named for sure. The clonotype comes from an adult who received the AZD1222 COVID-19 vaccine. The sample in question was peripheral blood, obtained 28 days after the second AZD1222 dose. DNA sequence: TGTGCCAGCAGCTTAGGGAGAGTCAATGAGCAGTTCTTC. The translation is CASSLGRVNEQFF.